Only one count was recorded for the clone carrying this TCR beta chain. Germline V gene sequence: CDR1 MNHNY, CDR2 SVGAGI (reference sequence). This CDR3 comprises 16 residues. The V end was cut by 7 bases, the J end by 3 bases, with 19 bases between. These data are taken from a study of Ad26.COV2.S vaccination and SARS-CoV-2 variants. Across the study: Within the COV1001 Ad26.COV2.S trial arm, the donor was enrolled. Each vaccinee took Ad26.COV2.S intramuscularly, once or twice 56 days apart.

As for treatment: around 19 received Ad26.COV2.S at low or high dose, single or two shots; several received placebo; per-sample allocation not given. Samples analyzed were those drawn on day 63 after the first vaccine or placebo injection. The method was immunoSEQ multiplex PCR; TCRdb's version includes in-frame clones alone and lacks a portion of them. The data show hundreds of thousands of clones, with around 92% seen just once and about 1.5% held by the top ten. V is TRBV6-6 and J is TRBJ1-5, with a weak D call TRBD1 (5 bases). The receptor was isolated from a person aged 18-60 years who received the Ad26.COV2.S COVID-19 vaccine or a placebo. Material: peripheral blood, obtained in a trial of Ad26.COV2.S vaccine versus placebo. CDR3 DNA sequence: TGTGCCAGCACCCTAAGGGGATATAGTAACAATCAGCCCCAGCATTTT. Translated, it gives CASTLRGYSNNQPQHF.